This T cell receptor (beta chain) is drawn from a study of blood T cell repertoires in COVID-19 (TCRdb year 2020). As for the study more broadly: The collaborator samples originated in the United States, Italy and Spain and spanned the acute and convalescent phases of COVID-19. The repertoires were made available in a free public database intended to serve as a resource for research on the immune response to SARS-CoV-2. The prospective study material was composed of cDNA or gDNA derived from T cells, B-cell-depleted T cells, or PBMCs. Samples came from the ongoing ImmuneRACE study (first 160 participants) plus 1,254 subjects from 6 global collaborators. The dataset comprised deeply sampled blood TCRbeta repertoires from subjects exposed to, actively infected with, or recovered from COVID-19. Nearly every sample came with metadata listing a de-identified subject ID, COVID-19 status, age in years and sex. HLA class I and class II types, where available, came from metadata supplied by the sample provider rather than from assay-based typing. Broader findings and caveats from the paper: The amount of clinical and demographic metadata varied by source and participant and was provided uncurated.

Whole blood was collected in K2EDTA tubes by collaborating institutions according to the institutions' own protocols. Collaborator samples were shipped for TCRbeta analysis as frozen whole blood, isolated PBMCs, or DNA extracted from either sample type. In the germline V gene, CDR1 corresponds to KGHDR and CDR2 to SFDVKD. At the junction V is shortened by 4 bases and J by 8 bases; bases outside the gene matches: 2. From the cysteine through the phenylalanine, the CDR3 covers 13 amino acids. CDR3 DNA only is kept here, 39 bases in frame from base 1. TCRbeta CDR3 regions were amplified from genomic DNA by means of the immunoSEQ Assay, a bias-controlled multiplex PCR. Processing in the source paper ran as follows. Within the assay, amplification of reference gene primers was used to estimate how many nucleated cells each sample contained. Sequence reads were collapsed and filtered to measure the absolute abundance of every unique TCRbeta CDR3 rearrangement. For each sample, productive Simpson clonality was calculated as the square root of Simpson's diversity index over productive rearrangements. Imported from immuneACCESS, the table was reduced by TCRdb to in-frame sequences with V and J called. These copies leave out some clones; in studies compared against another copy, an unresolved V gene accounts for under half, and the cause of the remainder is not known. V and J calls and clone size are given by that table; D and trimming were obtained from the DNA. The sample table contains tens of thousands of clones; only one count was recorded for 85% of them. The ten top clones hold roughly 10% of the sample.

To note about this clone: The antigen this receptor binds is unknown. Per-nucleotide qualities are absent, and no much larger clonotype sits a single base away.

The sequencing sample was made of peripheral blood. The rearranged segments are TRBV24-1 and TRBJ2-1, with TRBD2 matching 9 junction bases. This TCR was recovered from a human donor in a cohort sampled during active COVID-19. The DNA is TGTGCCACCAGTGACAGCGGGAGGCATGAGCAGTTCTTC. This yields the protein CATSDSGRHEQFF.